Each of the 21 T cell receptor beta chains below was sequenced from the same sample in a study of cytomegalovirus exposure and HLA in healthy donors. Measured with immunoSEQ multiplex PCR; TCRdb has only the in-frame clones, and not every one. Of over 65,000 clones in the sample, around 94% were seen once. Sequencing was done on a sample of PBMCs. The origin of the receptors is a woman aged 18-30 years in good health and CMV-seropositive.

This clone has just one count. This rearrangement joins TRBV29-1 to TRBJ2-3, with TRBD2 identical over 13 bases. After removal of 8 bases from V and 3 bases from J, the junction contained 5 bases not matched to a gene. CDR1 and CDR2 (germline): SQVTM, ANQGSEA. This CDR3 contains 14 residues. In DNA form, the CDR3 reads TGCAGCTCCAGGACTAGCGGGAGAACAGATACGCAGTATTTT. It codes for CSSRTSGRTDTQYF.

V is TRBV5-5 and J is TRBJ2-7; the match to TRBD2 covers 11 bases. Germline V CDR1 and CDR2: SGHKS, YYEKEE (reference sequence). The junction had 11 bases not matched to a gene; V was cut back by 3 bases and J by 0 bases. The CDR3 has 18 residues. CDR3 sequence reads: CASSSFSGTSGISYEQYF. The CDR3 DNA reads TGTGCCAGCAGCTCCTTTTCCGGGACTAGCGGAATCTCCTACGAGCAGTACTTC.

The chain joins TRBV11-2 to TRBJ2-1, with TRBD2 matching 11 bases. V shed 5 bases, J shed 7 bases, and the junction held 10 bases outside the gene matches. The germline V gene encodes CDR1 SGHAT and CDR2 FQNNGV. The CDR3 loop spans 16 amino acids. CDR3 coding DNA: TGTGCCAGCAGCGTTCAGCTAGCGGGGGGTACAAATGAGCAGTTCTTC. It encodes CASSVQLAGGTNEQFF.

This clone occurred once. This chain uses TRBV5-4 with TRBJ2-5; 10 nucleotides align to TRBD2. Trimming removed 4 bases from V and 3 bases from J; junction bases left unmatched: 6. From germline, CDR1 is SGHNT and CDR2 YYREEE (reference sequence). The CDR3 has 15 residues. CDR3 bases: TGTGCCAGCAGCCACGGACTAGCGGCAAAAGAGACCCAGTACTTC. Its translation: CASSHGLAAKETQYF.

CDR3: CASSLEAGTSANEQFF. Written as DNA, the CDR3 is TGCGCCAGCAGCCTAGAAGCCGGGACTTCGGCGAATGAGCAGTTCTTC. The V and J genes are TRBV4-1 and TRBJ2-1; D is perhaps TRBD2 (6 bases). V was shortened by 4 bases and J by 7 bases, with 20 bases between the two germline ends. The CDR3 totals 16 residues. The V gene's germline CDR1 is MGHRA and CDR2 YSYEKL.

V usage is TRBV7-2 and J usage is TRBJ1-1; D uncertain. The germline V gene has CDR1 SGHTA and CDR2 FQGNSA. The CDR3 sequence is 17 residues long. With 2 bases removed from V and 2 bases from J, the gap between germline ends came to 18 bases. CDR3 in DNA: TGTGCCAGCAGCTTAATGGGCACCAAAGTATATAACACTGAAGCTTTCTTT. It encodes CASSLMGTKVYNTEAFF.

The rearrangement uses TRBV7-9 and TRBJ2-7; 7 positions match TRBD1. The CDR3 consists of 14 residues. CDR1 is SEHNR, CDR2 FQNEAQ, per germline (reference sequence). V trimming: 5 bases; J trimming: 2 bases; junction bases outside the gene matches: 6. Here the CDR3 reads CASSRQGVAYEQYF. CDR3 nucleotide sequence: TGTGCCAGCAGCCGACAGGGTGTCGCCTACGAGCAGTACTTC.

In DNA form, the CDR3 reads TGTGCCAGCAGCGCGGCCGGGGTCATGAACACTGAAGCTTTCTTT. Translating gives CASSAAGVMNTEAFF. The chain employs TRBV5-8 and TRBJ1-1; D not certain. Deletions cut 4 bases from V and 0 bases from J, with 13 bases between. The CDR3 spans 15 residues. Germline V gene data show CDR1 as SGHTS and CDR2 as YDEGEE.

This rearrangement joins TRBV10-2 to TRBJ2-7; TRBD1 aligns across 7 bases. The CDR3 is 14 amino acids. The V gene end was trimmed by 3 bases and the J gene end by 0 bases; junction bases not matched to a gene: 2. Germline values: CDR1 WSHSY, CDR2 SAAADI. The CDR3 region is CASSDRGPSYEQYF. The CDR3 region has the DNA TGCGCCAGCAGTGATAGGGGGCCCTCCTACGAGCAGTACTTC.

The V call is TRBV9, the J call TRBJ1-1; 8 nucleotides align to TRBD1. CDR1 SGDLS and CDR2 YYNGEE come from the germline V gene. The CDR3 length is 13 residues. Losses at the gene ends were 4 bases for V and 7 bases for J; bases not matched to a gene: 6. The CDR3 loop reads CASSPSGQGEAFF. The CDR3 DNA is TGTGCCAGCAGCCCCAGCGGACAGGGTGAAGCTTTCTTT.

The chain joins TRBV5-4 to TRBJ1-2, with 9 bases matching TRBD1. The CDR3 extends over 16 amino acids. The germline V gene encodes CDR1 SGHNT and CDR2 YYREEE (reference sequence). The V segment lost 5 bases and the J segment 4 bases; nucleotides outside the gene matches: 12. The DNA for the CDR3 is TGTGCCAGCAGTCTTCCGGGACAGGGCGTTACCTATGGCTACACCTTC. This encodes CASSLPGQGVTYGYTF.

The chain combines TRBV11-3 with TRBJ2-3, with a weak D call TRBD2 (5 bases). Trimming removed 1 base at V and 3 bases at J, with 5 bases between. The germline CDR1 and CDR2 sequences are SGHNT and YENEEA. The CDR3 has 13 amino acids. CDR3 loop: CASSLGGTDTQYF. For the CDR3, the DNA is TGTGCCAGCAGCTTAGGAGGGACAGATACGCAGTATTTT.

The rearrangement links TRBV16 to TRBJ1-3; no clear D. Trimming removed 2 bases from V and 3 bases from J, with 14 bases in between. CDR1 is KGHSY, CDR2 FQNENV, per germline. This CDR3 region has 16 residues. CDR3 in DNA: TGTGCCAGCAGCCAACAACAGCGGGGATTTGGAAACACCATATATTTT. This encodes CASSQQQRGFGNTIYF.

The chain couples TRBV6-1 to TRBJ1-1, with D hard to call. Germline-derived CDR1 and CDR2 are MNHNS and SASEGT. Trimming pared 7 bases from V and 1 base from J, leaving 16 bases between. The CDR3 loop spans 15 amino acids. CDR3 sequence reads: CASTSEEGRNTEAFF. The CDR3 nucleotides read TGTGCCAGCACCTCGGAGGAGGGTAGGAACACTGAAGCTTTCTTT.

The chain is built from TRBV4-1 and TRBJ1-2; no firm D call. Per the germline V gene, CDR1 is MGHRA and CDR2 is YSYEKL. CDR3 length equals 14 residues. Trimming cost V 0 bases and J 4 bases, with 9 bases left between them. The CDR3 DNA follows: TGCGCCAGCAGCCAAGATTATCTTAGCTATGGCTACACCTTC. Protein sequence: CASSQDYLSYGYTF.

The chain carries TRBV6-5 and TRBJ2-7, with TRBD2 matching 11 bases. The ends lost 5 bases at V and 3 bases at J; junction bases unmatched: 3. Per germline, CDR1 MNHEY and CDR2 SVGAGI. CDR3 size: 14 residues. The CDR3 loop reads CASSRTSGSYEQYF. CDR3 coding DNA: TGTGCCAGCAGTAGAACTAGCGGGAGCTACGAGCAGTACTTC.

The chain has TRBV10-1 and TRBJ2-1, with 7 bases aligning to TRBD2. The CDR3 runs 16 residues. The germline V gene encodes CDR1 WNHNN and CDR2 SYGVQD (reference sequence). V lost 2 bases and J lost 5; bases outside the gene matches: 9. This CDR3 reads CASSERLASGNNEQFF. The CDR3 DNA sequence: TGCGCCAGCAGTGAGCGGTTGGCTAGCGGTAACAATGAGCAGTTCTTC.

This rearrangement joins TRBV11-2 to TRBJ2-7, with 7 bases lining up with TRBD2. The V gene's germline CDR1 is SGHAT and CDR2 FQNNGV. V dropped 5 bases and J dropped 0; count of bases not matched to a gene: 7. The CDR3 is 15 amino acids. The DNA for the CDR3 is TGTGCCAGCAGCGGTCTTAGCGGGTCCTCCTACGAGCAGTACTTC. Translated: CASSGLSGSSYEQYF.

The chain employs TRBV29-1 and TRBJ1-1, with D possibly matching TRBD1 (5 bases). V lost 5 bases and J 6 bases, leaving 16 bases between the germline ends. CDR1 is SQVTM and CDR2 is ANQGSEA in the germline V gene. The CDR3 totals 13 residues. The CDR3 reads CSVSDSLFAEAFF. CDR3 nucleotide sequence: TGCAGCGTTTCTGACAGCTTATTCGCTGAAGCTTTCTTT. Full variable domain (outside the CDR3, taken from reference TRBV29-1 and TRBJ1-1): SAVISQKPSRDICQRGTSLTIQCQVDSQVTMMFWYRQQPGQSLTLIATANQGSEATYESGFVIDKFPISRPNLTFSTLTVSNMSPEDSSIYLCSVSDSLFAEAFFGQGTRLTVV.

Here the CDR3 DNA reads TGTGCCAGCAAGGGGATTCTGGGGTCTCGCGGGGAGCTGTTTTTT. Translated, it gives CASKGILGSRGELFF. V is TRBV2 and J is TRBJ2-2, with a possible D match to TRBD1 (5 bases). CDR3 length: 15 residues. Germline loops: CDR1 SNHLY, CDR2 FYNNEI. Deletions cut 7 bases from V and 7 bases from J, with 19 bases between.

V usage is TRBV19 and J usage is TRBJ1-5; D gene ambiguous. Trimming left V 1 base short and J 7 bases short, with 11 bases between. The CDR3 contains 14 residues. CDR1 and CDR2 (germline): LNHDA, SQIVND (reference sequence). The CDR3 DNA is TGTGCCAGTAGTATAGTAGCGGGGAACCAGCCCCAGCATTTT. Translating gives CASSIVAGNQPQHF.